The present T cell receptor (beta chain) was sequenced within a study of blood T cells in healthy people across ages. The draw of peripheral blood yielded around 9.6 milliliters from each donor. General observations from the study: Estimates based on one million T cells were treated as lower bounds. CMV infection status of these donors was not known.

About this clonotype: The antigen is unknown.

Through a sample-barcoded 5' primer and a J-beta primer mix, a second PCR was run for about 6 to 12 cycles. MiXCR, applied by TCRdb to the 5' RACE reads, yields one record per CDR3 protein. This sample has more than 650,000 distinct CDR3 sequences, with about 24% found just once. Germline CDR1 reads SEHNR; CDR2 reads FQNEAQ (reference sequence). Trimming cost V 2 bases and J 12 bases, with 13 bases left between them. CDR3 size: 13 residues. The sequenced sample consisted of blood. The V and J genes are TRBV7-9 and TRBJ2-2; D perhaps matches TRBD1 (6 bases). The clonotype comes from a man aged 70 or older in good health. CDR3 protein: CASSLTPGEKLFF. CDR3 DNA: TGTGCCAGCAGCTTAACCCCAGGGGAGAAGCTGTTTTTT.